The table lists the clone carrying this T cell receptor beta chain with a few counts. The antigen remains unidentified. This sample is part of a study of shared clonotypes between healthy human individuals. Study information: CD4 naive cells filled three plates per donor, CD4 memory three, CD8 naive two and CD8 memory one.

Profiled with immunoSEQ multiplex PCR; TCRdb holds only in-frame clones, not every one. The sample has roughly 2.6 million clones; roughly 92% are singletons. Whole-study findings and limits: Sequencing of the sorted subsets was shown by rarefaction to be incomplete despite large depth.

V trimming: 3 bases; J trimming: 8 bases; junction bases outside the gene matches: 6. This CDR3 comprises 14 residues. Germline lookup yields CDR1 SGHRS and CDR2 YFSETQ. The study enrolled healthy HIV-negative adults without recent acute infections or vaccinations as donors. Adults of Caucasian background living in Nashville, Tennessee made up all donors. The receptor was derived from a young man in good health. Sequenced input: naive CD4+ T cells sorted from blood. Subset reported: CD45RA+ positively selected. This sequence joins TRBV5-1 and TRBJ1-2; TRBD1 agrees at 11 bases. The CDR3 region is CASSSGQGEGGYTF. The CDR3 nucleotides are TGCGCCAGCAGCTCGGGACAGGGGGAAGGAGGCTACACCTTC.